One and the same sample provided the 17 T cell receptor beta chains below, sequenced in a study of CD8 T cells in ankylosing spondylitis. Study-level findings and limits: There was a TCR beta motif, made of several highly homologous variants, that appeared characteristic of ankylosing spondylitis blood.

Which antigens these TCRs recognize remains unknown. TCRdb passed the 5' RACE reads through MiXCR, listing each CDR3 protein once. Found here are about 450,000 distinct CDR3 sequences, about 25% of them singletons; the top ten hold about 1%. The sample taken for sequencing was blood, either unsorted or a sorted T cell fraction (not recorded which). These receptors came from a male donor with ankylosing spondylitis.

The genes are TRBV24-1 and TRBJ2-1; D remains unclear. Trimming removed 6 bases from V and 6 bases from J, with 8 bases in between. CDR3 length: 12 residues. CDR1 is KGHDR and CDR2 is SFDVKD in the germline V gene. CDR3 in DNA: TGTGCCACCAGTAGCGCCTCCAATGAGCAGTTCTTC. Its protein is CATSSASNEQFF.

The CDR3 spells CASSLTGTGSGANVLTF. In nucleotides, the CDR3 is TGTGCCAGCAGTTTGACAGGGACAGGGTCTGGGGCCAACGTCCTGACTTTC. The chain joins TRBV27 to TRBJ2-6, with 9 nucleotides matching TRBD1. This CDR3 region has 17 residues. The V gene's germline CDR1 is MNHEY and CDR2 SMNVEV (reference sequence). The J segment lost 1 base and the V segment lost 3 bases, leaving 4 bases of the junction unmatched.

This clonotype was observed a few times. CDR3 amino acids: CASSLGRGTQLSYEQYF. The DNA for the CDR3 is TGCGCCAGCAGCCTGGGTAGGGGGACGCAACTCTCCTACGAGCAGTACTTC. The chain combines TRBV5-1 with TRBJ2-7; the D gene is possibly TRBD1 (6 bases). Trimming removed 4 bases at V and 0 bases at J, with 20 bases between. Germline assignment: CDR1 SGHRS and CDR2 YFSETQ. The CDR3 is made up of 17 amino acids.

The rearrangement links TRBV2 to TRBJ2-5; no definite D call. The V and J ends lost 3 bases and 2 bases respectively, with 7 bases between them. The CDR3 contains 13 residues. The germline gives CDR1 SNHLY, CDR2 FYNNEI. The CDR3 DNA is TGTGCCAGCAGTGACAGTTTACAAGAGACCCAGTACTTC. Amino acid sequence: CASSDSLQETQYF.

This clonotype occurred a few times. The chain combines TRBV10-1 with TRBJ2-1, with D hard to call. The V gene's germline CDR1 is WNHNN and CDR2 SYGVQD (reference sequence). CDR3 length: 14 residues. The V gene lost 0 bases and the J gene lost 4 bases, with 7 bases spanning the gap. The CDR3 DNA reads TGCGCCAGCAGTGAGTCGATCGGGTACAATGAGCAGTTCTTC. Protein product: CASSESIGYNEQFF.

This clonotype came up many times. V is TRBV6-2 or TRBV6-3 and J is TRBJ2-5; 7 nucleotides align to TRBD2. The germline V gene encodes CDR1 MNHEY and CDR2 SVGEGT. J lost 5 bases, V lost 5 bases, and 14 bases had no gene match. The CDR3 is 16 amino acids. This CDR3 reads CASSQLRLARMETQYF. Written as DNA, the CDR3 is TGTGCCAGCAGTCAACTTCGACTAGCTCGAATGGAGACCCAGTACTTC.

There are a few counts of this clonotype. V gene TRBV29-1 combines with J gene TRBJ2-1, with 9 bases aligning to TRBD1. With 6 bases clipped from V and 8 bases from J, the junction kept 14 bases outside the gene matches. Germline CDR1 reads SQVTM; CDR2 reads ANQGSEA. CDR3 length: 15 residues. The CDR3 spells CSVGIDRGGMDEQFF. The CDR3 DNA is TGCAGCGTCGGAATTGACAGGGGGGGTATGGATGAGCAGTTCTTC.

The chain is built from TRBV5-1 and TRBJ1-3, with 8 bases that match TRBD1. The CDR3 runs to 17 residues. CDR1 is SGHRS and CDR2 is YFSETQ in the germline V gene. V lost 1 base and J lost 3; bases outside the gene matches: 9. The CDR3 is CASSLSPGQGGGNTIYF. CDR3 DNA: TGCGCCAGCAGCTTGTCCCCAGGACAGGGAGGTGGAAACACCATATATTTT.

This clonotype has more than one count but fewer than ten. CDR3 protein: CASSLGDYRSTDTQYF. The CDR3 region has the DNA TGCGCCAGCAGCTTGGGAGACTACCGTAGCACAGATACGCAGTATTTT. J is TRBJ2-3 and V is TRBV5-1, with a tentative D call TRBD2 (5 bases). There are 16 residues in the CDR3. Deletions cut 0 bases from V and 0 bases from J, with 11 bases between. CDR1 and CDR2 from the germline V gene are SGHRS and YFSETQ.

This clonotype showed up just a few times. The CDR3, as DNA: TGTGCCAGCAGAAAAGGGGGGGGCCAAGAGACCCAGTACTTC. It is translated as CASRKGGGQETQYF. J is TRBJ2-5 and V is TRBV7-2; a possible D gene is TRBD2 (7 bases). The CDR3 has 14 amino acids. V dropped 6 bases and J dropped 1 base, with 12 bases sitting between them. Germline loops: CDR1 SGHTA, CDR2 FQGNSA. Full variable domain (outside the CDR3, taken from reference TRBV7-2 and TRBJ2-5): GAGVSQSPSNKVTEKGKDVELRCDPISGHTALYWYRQSLGQGLEFLIYFQGNSAPDKSGLPSDRFSAERTGGSVSTLTIQRTQQEDSAVYLCASRKGGGQETQYFGPGTRLLVL.

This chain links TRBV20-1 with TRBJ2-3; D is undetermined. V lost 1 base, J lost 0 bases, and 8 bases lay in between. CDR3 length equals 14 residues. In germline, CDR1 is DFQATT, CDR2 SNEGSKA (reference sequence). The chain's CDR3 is CSARGLGSTDTQYF. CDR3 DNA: TGCAGTGCTAGAGGTCTCGGGAGCACAGATACGCAGTATTTT.

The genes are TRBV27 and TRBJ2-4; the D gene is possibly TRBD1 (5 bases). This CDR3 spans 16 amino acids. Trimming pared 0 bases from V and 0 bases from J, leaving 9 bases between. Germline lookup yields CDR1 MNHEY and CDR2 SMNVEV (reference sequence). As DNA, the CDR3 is TGTGCCAGCAGTTTATCCTGGACAATAGCCAAAAACATTCAGTACTTC. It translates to CASSLSWTIAKNIQYF.

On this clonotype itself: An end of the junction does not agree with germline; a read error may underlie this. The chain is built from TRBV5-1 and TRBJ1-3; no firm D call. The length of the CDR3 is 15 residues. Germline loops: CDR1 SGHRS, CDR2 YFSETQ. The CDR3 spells CASSLANPAKDSLLF. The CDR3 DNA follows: TGCGCCAGCAGCTTGGCCAATCCAGCAAAGGACTCCCTACTATTT.

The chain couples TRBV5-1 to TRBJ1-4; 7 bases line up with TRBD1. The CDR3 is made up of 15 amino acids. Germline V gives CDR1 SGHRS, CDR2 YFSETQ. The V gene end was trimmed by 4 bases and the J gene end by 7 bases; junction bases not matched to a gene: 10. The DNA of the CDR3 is TGCGCCAGCAGCCGGGACGGGACAGAGGGTGAAAAACTGTTTTTT. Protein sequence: CASSRDGTEGEKLFF.

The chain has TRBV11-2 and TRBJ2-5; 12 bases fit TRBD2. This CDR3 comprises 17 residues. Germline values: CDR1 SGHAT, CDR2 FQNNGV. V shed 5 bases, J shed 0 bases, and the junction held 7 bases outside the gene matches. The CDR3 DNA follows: TGTGCCAGCAGCCCCCGGACTAGCGGGATCTACCAAGAGACCCAGTACTTC. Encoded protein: CASSPRTSGIYQETQYF.

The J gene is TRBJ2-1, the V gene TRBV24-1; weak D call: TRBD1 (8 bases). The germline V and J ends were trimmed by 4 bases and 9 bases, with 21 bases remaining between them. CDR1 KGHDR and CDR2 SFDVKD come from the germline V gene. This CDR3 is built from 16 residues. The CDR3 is CATSDLTGGGVFEQFF. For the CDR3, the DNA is TGTGCCACCAGTGACCTCACAGGGGGGGGAGTATTTGAGCAGTTCTTC.

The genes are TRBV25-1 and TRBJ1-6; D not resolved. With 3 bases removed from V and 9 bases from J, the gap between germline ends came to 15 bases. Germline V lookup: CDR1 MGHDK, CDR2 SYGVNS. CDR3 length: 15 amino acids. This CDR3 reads CASSDAGNPISPLHF. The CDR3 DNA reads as TGTGCCAGCAGTGATGCCGGGAACCCGATTTCACCCCTCCACTTT.